Included here is one T cell receptor beta chain sequence, with context. It lacks a known antigen. No base qualities exist here, and no much larger clone lies one base off it. This entry is derived from a study of T cell responses to AZD1222 COVID-19 vaccine (dated by TCRdb to about 2021). Study-wide context: Because spike-specific TCR depth and breadth did not differ between the two schedules, AZD1222 recipients who got a second dose at roughly 4 weeks were pooled with those who got a second dose at roughly 12 weeks. Enrollment into the trials was organized by age into subgroups of 18-55, 56-69 and 70-plus years, and those subgroups contained 148, 28 and 57 TCR-sequenced participants, respectively. A total of around 240 trial participants underwent TCR sequencing, of whom 207 received two doses of AZD1222 and some 26 received two doses of the MenACWY control vaccine.

As encoded in the germline V gene (reference sequence), CDR1 is LNHDA while CDR2 is SQIVND. The CDR3 starts with the cysteine, ends with the phenylalanine, and has 14 residues. Only CDR3 DNA is held: 42 bases, read in frame from base 1. Trimming takes 7 bases from V and 3 bases from J, and the germline ends sit 10 bases apart. The CDR3 regions of human TCRbeta chains were analyzed by immunosequencing. For the original study's pipeline: Repertoire TCRs were checked for matches against a reference library of SARS-CoV-2-specific TCRs that had been generated using the MIRA antigen-specificity platform. Breadth meant the fraction of unique TCRs that were SARS-CoV-2-associated, whereas depth meant the fraction of total T cells that were SARS-CoV-2-associated. Using the MIRA data, each spike-specific TCR was assigned both to the spike region to which the TCR was reactive and to a CD4 or CD8 class. Log10-transformed breadth and depth values were compared by one-way ANOVA with Sidak's multiple comparisons tests. TCRdb holds this immuneACCESS table with in-frame rearrangements only. Some clones are missing; in checked studies, unresolved V genes explain under half, and the rest has no known cause. V and J calls and clone size are as listed in that table; D and trimming were resolved from the DNA. This sample gives about 92,000 clones in total; about nine tenths of them show up just once. Roughly 10% of the sample is taken by the ten largest.

The time point label here, explained by the study, means: baseline before first vaccination. Samples from vaccinated people were obtained from the UK trials COV001 and COV002, which included a single-blind randomized controlled phase 2/3 trial of AZD1222 (ChAdOx1 nCoV-19) in healthy adults. For TCRbeta chain sequencing, PBMC samples from trial participants were taken at day 0 and at day 28 after the second dose. The research as a whole found: The 56-69-year group was small, and its depth increase did not reach significance, likely because of low power. Because no samples from the day 14 peak response were available, repertoires could be characterized only after the peak T cell response. Epitopes outside the regions mutated in the B.1.351 and B.1.1.7 variants were reportedly recognized by nearly half of the unique spike-specific TCRs. Conclusions about previously exposed vaccinees were limited because only six or seven AZD1222 recipients were SARS-CoV-2 seropositive at baseline. After two AZD1222 doses, both the breadth and the depth of spike-specific TCRs were significantly higher than at day 0 and than in MenACWY recipients. The vaccine-associated CD4 TCRs covered the entire spike protein, and the dominant responses fell in regions 160-218 and 743-854. Most participants were white British and females outnumbered males, and the authors suggested that clonal diversity may have been underestimated.

The source of this sequence is an adult in good health. The sequence joins TRBV19 to TRBJ1-6; a confident D gene designation cannot be given. This sample comprised peripheral blood, obtained on day 0 of AZD1222 vaccination. The CDR3 amino acid sequence is: CASTPANYNSPLHF. At the DNA level, the sequence is TGTGCCAGTACCCCCGCCAACTATAATTCACCCCTCCACTTT.